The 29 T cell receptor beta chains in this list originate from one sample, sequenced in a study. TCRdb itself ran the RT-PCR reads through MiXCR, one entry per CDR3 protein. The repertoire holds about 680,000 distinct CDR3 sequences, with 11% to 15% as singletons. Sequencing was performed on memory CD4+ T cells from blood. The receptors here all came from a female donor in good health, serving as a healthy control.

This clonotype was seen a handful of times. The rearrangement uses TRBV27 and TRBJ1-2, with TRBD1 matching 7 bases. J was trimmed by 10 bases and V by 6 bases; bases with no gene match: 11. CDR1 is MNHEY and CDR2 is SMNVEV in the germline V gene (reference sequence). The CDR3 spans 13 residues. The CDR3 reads CASSKGARIDYTF. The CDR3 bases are TGTGCCAGCAGCAAGGGGGCGCGAATAGACTACACCTTC.

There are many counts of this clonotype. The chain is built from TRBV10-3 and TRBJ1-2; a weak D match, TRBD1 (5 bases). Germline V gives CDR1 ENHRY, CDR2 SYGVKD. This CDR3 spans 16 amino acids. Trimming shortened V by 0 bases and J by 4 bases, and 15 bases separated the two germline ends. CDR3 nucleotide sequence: TGTGCCATCAGTGAGTCTCGGGGGGGTTCGAGCTATGGCTACACCTTC. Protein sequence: CAISESRGGSSYGYTF.

CDR3 protein: CAISPQGQGDSPLHF. CDR3 nucleotides: TGTGCCATCAGTCCCCAGGGACAGGGAGATTCACCCCTCCACTTT. This chain uses TRBV10-3 with TRBJ1-6; 9 bases map to TRBD1. This CDR3 has 15 residues. V was clipped by 5 bases and J by 8 bases; unmatched bases: 7. The germline gives CDR1 ENHRY, CDR2 SYGVKD.

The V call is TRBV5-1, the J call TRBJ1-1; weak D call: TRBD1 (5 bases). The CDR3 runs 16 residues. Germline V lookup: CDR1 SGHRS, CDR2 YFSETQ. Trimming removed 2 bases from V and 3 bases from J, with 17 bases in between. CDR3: CASSFLGSRGDTEAFF. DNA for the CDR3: TGCGCCAGCAGCTTCTTAGGGTCCCGGGGGGACACTGAAGCTTTCTTT. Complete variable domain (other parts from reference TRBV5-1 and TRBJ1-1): KAGVTQTPRYLIKTRGQQVTLSCSPISGHRSVSWYQQTPGQGLQFLFEYFSETQRNKGNFPGRFSGRQFSNSRSEMNVSTLELGDSALYLCASSFLGSRGDTEAFFGQGTRLTVV.

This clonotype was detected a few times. CDR3 amino acids: CASSHGLGEAFF. Here the CDR3 DNA reads TGTGCCAGCAGCCACGGACTTGGGGAAGCTTTCTTT. The chain links TRBV12-3 or TRBV12-4 to TRBJ1-1; D unclear. This CDR3 has 12 amino acids. V lost 6 bases, J lost 8 bases, and 13 bases lay in between.

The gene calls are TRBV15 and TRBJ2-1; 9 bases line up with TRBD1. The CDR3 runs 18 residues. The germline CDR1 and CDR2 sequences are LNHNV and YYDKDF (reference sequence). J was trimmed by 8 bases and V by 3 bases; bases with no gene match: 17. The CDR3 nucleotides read TGTGCCACCAGCAGTCAGATTACAGGGGGCGCTTGGTTCGATGAGCAGTTCTTC. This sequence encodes CATSSQITGGAWFDEQFF.

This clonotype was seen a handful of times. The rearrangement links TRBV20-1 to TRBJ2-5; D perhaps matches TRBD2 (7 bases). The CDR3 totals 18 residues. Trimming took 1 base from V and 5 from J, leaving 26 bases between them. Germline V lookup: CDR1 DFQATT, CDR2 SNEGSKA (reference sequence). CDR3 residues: CSARANLYRGGVVETQYF. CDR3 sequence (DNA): TGCAGTGCTAGAGCCAACCTCTATAGGGGGGGGGTTGTCGAGACCCAGTACTTC.

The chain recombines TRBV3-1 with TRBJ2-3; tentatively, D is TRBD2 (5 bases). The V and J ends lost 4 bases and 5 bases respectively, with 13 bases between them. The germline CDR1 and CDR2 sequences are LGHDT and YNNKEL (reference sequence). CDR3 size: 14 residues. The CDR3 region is CASSRREGEDTQYF. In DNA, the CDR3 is TGTGCCAGCAGCCGACGGGAAGGCGAAGATACGCAGTATTTT.

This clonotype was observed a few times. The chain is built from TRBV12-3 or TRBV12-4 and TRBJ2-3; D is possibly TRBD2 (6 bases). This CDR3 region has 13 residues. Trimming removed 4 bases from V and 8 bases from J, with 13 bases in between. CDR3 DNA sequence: TGTGCCAGCAGTTGGGGGATTAGCGGTACGCAGTATTTT. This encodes CASSWGISGTQYF.

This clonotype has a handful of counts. The CDR3 DNA is TGTGCCAGCAGCGTTATAGCGGGAGCCTCATACGAGCAGTACTTC. This codes for CASSVIAGASYEQYF. The chain is built from TRBV7-2 and TRBJ2-7; 9 bases agree with TRBD2. The CDR3 sequence is 15 residues long. Germline V gene sequence: CDR1 SGHTA, CDR2 FQGNSA. V lost 5 bases and J lost 4; bases outside the gene matches: 9.

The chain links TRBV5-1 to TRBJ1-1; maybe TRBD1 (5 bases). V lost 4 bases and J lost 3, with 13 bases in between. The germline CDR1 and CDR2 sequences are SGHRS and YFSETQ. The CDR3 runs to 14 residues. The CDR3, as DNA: TGCGCCAGCAGCCTGGGGGAGGCTTACACTGAAGCTTTCTTT. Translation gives CASSLGEAYTEAFF.

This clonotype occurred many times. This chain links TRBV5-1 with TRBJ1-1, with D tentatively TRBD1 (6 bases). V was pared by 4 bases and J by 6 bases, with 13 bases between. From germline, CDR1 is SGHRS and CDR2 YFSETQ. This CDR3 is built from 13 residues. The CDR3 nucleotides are TGCGCCAGCAGCCACAGGGACATTCCTGAAGCTTTCTTT. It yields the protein CASSHRDIPEAFF.

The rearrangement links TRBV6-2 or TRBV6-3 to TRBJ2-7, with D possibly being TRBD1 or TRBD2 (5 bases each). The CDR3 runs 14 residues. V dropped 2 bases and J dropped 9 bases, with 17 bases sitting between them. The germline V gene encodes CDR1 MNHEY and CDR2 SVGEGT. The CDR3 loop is CASSYLRGDLAQYF. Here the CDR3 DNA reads TGTGCCAGCAGTTACCTGAGGGGTGATTTGGCGCAGTACTTC.

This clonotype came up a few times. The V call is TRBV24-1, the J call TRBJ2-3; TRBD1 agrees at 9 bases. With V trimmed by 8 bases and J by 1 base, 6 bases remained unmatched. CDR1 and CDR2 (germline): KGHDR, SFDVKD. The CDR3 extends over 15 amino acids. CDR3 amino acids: CATNSRTGGTDTQYF. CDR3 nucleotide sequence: TGTGCCACCAACTCTCGGACAGGGGGCACAGATACGCAGTATTTT.

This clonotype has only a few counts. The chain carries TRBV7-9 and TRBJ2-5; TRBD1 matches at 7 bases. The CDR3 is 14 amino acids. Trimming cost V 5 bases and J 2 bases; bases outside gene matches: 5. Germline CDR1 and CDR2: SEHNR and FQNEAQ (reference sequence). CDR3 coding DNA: TGTGCCAGCAGCCGGTACAGGGGACAAGAGACCCAGTACTTC. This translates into CASSRYRGQETQYF.

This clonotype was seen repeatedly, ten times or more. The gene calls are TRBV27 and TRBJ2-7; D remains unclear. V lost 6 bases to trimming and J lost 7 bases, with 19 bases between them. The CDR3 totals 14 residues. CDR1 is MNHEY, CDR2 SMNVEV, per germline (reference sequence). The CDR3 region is CASRDPPPLGEQYF. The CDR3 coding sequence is TGTGCCAGCAGGGACCCACCTCCCCTGGGGGAGCAGTACTTC.

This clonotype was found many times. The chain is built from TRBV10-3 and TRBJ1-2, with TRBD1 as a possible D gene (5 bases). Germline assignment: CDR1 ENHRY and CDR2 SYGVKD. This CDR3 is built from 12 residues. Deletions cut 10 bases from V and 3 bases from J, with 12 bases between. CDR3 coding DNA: TGTGCCACCTATGGACAAGACTATGGCTACACCTTC. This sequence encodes CATYGQDYGYTF.

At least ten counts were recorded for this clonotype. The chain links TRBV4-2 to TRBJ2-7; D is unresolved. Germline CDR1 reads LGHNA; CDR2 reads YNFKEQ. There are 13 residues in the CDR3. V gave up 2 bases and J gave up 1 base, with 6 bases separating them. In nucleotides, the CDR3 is TGTGCCAGCAGCCAAACTGTTTCCTACGAGCAGTACTTC. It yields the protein CASSQTVSYEQYF.

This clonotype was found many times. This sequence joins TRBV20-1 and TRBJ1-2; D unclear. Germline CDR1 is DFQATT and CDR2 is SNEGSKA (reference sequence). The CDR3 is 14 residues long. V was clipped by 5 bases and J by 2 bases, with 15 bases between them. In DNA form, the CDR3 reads TGCAGTGCTCTCCGACCCCAATCGAACTATGGCTACACCTTC. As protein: CSALRPQSNYGYTF.

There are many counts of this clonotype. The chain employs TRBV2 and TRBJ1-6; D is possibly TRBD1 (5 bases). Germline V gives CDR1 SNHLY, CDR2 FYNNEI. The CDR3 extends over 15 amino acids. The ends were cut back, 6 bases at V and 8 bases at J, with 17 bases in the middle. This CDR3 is CASRGGTSKDSPLHF. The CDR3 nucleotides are TGTGCCAGCAGGGGGGGGACGTCTAAAGATTCACCCCTCCACTTT.

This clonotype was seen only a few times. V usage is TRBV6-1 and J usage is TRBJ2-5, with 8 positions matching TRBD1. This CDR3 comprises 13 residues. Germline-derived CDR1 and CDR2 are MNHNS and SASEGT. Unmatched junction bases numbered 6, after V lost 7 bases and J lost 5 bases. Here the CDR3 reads CASNPGGLETQYF. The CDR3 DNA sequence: TGTGCCAGCAACCCAGGGGGCCTGGAGACCCAGTACTTC.

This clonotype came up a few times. The CDR3 spells CASAKQGARSGANVLTF. Written as DNA, the CDR3 is TGTGCCAGCGCGAAACAGGGGGCTCGCTCTGGGGCCAACGTCCTGACTTTC. J is TRBJ2-6 and V is TRBV27; 9 bases map to TRBD1. J was trimmed by 0 bases and V by 8 bases; bases with no gene match: 8. CDR1 is MNHEY, CDR2 SMNVEV, per germline (reference sequence). The CDR3 is 17 amino acids. The full variable domain, its missing parts supplied by reference TRBV27 and TRBJ2-6, is EAQVTQNPRYLITVTGKKLTVTCSQNMNHEYMSWYRQDPGLGLRQIYYSMNVEVTDKGDVPEGYKVSRKEKRNFPLILESPSPNQTSLYFCASAKQGARSGANVLTFGAGSRLTVL.

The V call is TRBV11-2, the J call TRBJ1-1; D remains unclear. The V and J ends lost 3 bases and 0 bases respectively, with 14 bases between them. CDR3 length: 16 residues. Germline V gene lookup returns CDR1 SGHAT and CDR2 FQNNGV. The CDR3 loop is CASSFIVRSLNTEAFF. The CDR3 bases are TGTGCCAGCAGCTTCATCGTTAGGTCCTTGAACACTGAAGCTTTCTTT. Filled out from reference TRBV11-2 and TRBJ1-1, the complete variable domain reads EAGVAQSPRYKIIEKRQSVAFWCNPISGHATLYWYQQILGQGPKLLIQFQNNGVVDDSQLPKDRFSAERLKGVDSTLKIQPAKLEDSAVYLCASSFIVRSLNTEAFFGQGTRLTVV.

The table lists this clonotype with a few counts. CDR3 sequence (DNA): TGTGCCAGTGGGGATCGTATTCAGCCCCAGCATTTT. This codes for CASGDRIQPQHF. V is TRBV5-8 and J is TRBJ1-5; D gene ambiguous. The CDR3 has 12 residues. Trimming stripped 8 bases from V and 6 bases from J, with 12 bases between. CDR1 SGHTS and CDR2 YDEGEE come from the germline V gene.

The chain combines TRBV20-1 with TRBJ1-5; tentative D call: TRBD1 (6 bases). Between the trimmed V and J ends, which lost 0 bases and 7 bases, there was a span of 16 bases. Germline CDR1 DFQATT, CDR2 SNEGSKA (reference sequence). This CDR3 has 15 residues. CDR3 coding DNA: TGCAGTGCTAGAGATAGAGTCGGGGGCATCCAGCCCCAGCATTTT. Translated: CSARDRVGGIQPQHF.

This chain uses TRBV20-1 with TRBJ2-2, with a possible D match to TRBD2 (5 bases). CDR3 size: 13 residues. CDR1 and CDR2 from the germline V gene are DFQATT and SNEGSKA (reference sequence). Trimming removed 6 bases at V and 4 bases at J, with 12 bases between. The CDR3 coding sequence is TGCAGTGCCGGGGAGCAATCCACCGGGGAGCTGTTTTTT. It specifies CSAGEQSTGELFF.

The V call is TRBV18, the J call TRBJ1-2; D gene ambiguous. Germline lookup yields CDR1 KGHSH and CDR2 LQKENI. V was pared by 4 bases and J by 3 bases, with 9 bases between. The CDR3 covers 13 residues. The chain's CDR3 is CASSHDIDYGYTF. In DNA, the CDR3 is TGTGCCAGCTCACACGACATAGACTATGGCTACACCTTC.

CDR3 sequence: CASSPTDRGDTNTEAFF. The CDR3 DNA reads TGTGCCAGCAGCCCTACGGACAGGGGTGACACAAACACTGAAGCTTTCTTT. The chain employs TRBV11-2 and TRBJ1-1, with 9 bases matching TRBD1. V dropped 5 bases and J dropped 2; count of bases not matched to a gene: 12. The germline gives CDR1 SGHAT, CDR2 FQNNGV. This CDR3 contains 17 residues.

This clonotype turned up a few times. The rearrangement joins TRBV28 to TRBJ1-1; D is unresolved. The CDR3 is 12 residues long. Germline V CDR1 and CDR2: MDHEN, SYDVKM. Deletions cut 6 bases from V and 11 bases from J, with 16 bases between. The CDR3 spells CASRSTPTWAFF. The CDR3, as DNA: TGTGCCAGCAGATCAACACCTACGTGGGCTTTCTTT.